The next 10 T cell receptor beta chains were all read from a single sample in a study of T cells after posttransplantation cyclophosphamide. Clones were read by immunoSEQ multiplex PCR, and TCRdb kept only the in-frame ones, dropping some. The top ten hold approximately 5.1% of the sample, which has about 11,000 clones, more than 80% seen once. Treatment was busulfan-fludarabine conditioning, a marrow graft, and cyclophosphamide on days +3 and +4. The specimen comprised PBMCs, sampled after allogeneic stem cell transplant with posttransplant cyclophosphamide. Receptors were obtained from a female patient between 50 and 60 years old who received an allogeneic stem cell transplant from a related donor, was CMV-positive, and had no GVHD. The graft donor may have contributed some T cells.

V gene TRBV25-1 combines with J gene TRBJ1-2; D gene unclear. The germline V gene encodes CDR1 MGHDK and CDR2 SYGVNS. The CDR3 is made up of 14 amino acids. The V and J ends lost 1 base and 1 base respectively, with 7 bases between them. CDR3 protein: CASSESGGNYGYTF. The CDR3 DNA reads as TGTGCCAGCAGTGAATCAGGAGGTAACTATGGCTACACCTTC.

V is TRBV10-3 and J is TRBJ2-2; 12 bases align to TRBD2. With 6 bases clipped from V and 5 bases from J, the junction kept 4 bases outside the gene matches. This CDR3 has 15 amino acids. Germline V gives CDR1 ENHRY, CDR2 SYGVKD. Here the CDR3 DNA reads TGTGCCATCAGCTCTAGCGGGGGGGCAACCGGGGAGCTGTTTTTT. Its protein is CAISSSGGATGELFF.

The chain is built from TRBV6-5 and TRBJ1-2, with TRBD1 identical over 10 bases. Germline V gene sequence: CDR1 MNHEY, CDR2 SVGAGI. The V and J ends lost 5 bases and 8 bases, in that order; junction bases with no gene match: 5. The CDR3 totals 13 residues. The CDR3 nucleotides are TGTGCCAGCAGTCGACAGGGGGCGCAGGGCTACACCTTC. As protein: CASSRQGAQGYTF.

This chain uses TRBV7-2 with TRBJ1-3; TRBD1 agrees at 10 bases. The CDR3 is 14 residues long. The trim removed 5 bases at V and 8 bases at J, leaving 6 bases unmatched. Germline loops: CDR1 SGHTA, CDR2 FQGNSA. CDR3 nucleotide sequence: TGTGCCAGCAGCCCAGAGGACAGGGGGGACACCATATATTTT. Translating it yields CASSPEDRGDTIYF.

This clone was seen a single time. V gene TRBV29-1 combines with J gene TRBJ2-5; D ambiguous. There are 12 residues in the CDR3. Trimming shortened V by 3 bases and J by 4 bases, and 9 bases separated the two germline ends. Looked up from germline, CDR1 is SQVTM and CDR2 is ANQGSEA. The CDR3 is CSVDRGPETQYF. DNA for the CDR3: TGCAGCGTTGATAGAGGTCCAGAGACCCAGTACTTC.

The V gene is TRBV5-4, the J gene TRBJ2-7; D is undetermined. CDR3 length equals 13 residues. CDR1 and CDR2 (germline): SGHNT, YYREEE (reference sequence). The V end lost 1 base, the J end lost 0 bases, and 5 bases lay between the germline ends. The CDR3 sequence is CASSLFSSYEQYF. CDR3 in DNA: TGTGCCAGCAGCTTGTTCAGCTCCTACGAGCAGTACTTC.

The J gene is TRBJ2-7, the V gene TRBV10-3, with 8 bases fitting TRBD1. J lost 0 bases, V lost 7 bases, and 8 bases had no gene match. Germline V gene data show CDR1 as ENHRY and CDR2 as SYGVKD. This CDR3 has 15 residues. CDR3 coding DNA: TGTGCCATCACCCCAGGGGACAGGAGCTCCTACGAGCAGTACTTC. This encodes CAITPGDRSSYEQYF.

The genes are TRBV6-1 and TRBJ2-3; the match to TRBD2 covers 9 bases. Looked up from germline, CDR1 is MNHNS and CDR2 is SASEGT. This CDR3 is built from 15 residues. Trimming at V came to 3 bases and at J to 2 bases, leaving 3 bases not matched to a gene. This chain's CDR3 is CASSEVAGATDTQYF. CDR3 in DNA: TGTGCCAGCAGTGAGGTAGCGGGGGCCACAGATACGCAGTATTTT.

The CDR3 sequence: CASSLVGQGYEQYF. In nucleotides, the CDR3 is TGTGCCAGCAGCTTGGTCGGACAGGGATACGAGCAGTACTTC. The chain uses TRBV5-8 and TRBJ2-7; 8 bases are a match to TRBD1. Germline CDR1 reads SGHTS; CDR2 reads YDEGEE. The CDR3 consists of 14 residues. With 0 bases clipped from V and 4 bases from J, the junction kept 3 bases outside the gene matches. Using reference TRBV5-8 and TRBJ2-7 for the parts outside the CDR3, the full variable domain is EAGVTQSPTHLIKTRGQQATLRCSPISGHTSVYWYQQALGLGLQFLLWYDEGEERNRGNFPPRFSGRQFPNYSSELNVNALELEDSALYLCASSLVGQGYEQYFGPGTRLTVT.

V is TRBV6-1 and J is TRBJ2-5; 9 bases are shared with TRBD1. The CDR3 runs to 15 residues. The V segment lost 1 base and the J segment 3 bases; nucleotides outside the gene matches: 3. Germline CDR1 reads MNHNS; CDR2 reads SASEGT. The CDR3 reads CASSEGWTGEETQYF. In nucleotides, the CDR3 is TGTGCCAGCAGTGAAGGGTGGACAGGGGAAGAGACCCAGTACTTC.